Included here is one TCR beta chain sequence, with context. Its specificity is not known. The entry originates in a study of T-cell memory formation after mild COVID-19. TCRdb analysed the 5' RACE reads with MiXCR anew, one entry per CDR3 protein. The sample lists under 700,000 distinct CDR3 sequences, around 21% occurring once. The V gene's germline CDR1 is SGHNT and CDR2 YYREEE (reference sequence). V gave up 0 bases and J gave up 6 bases, with 6 bases separating them. This CDR3 spans 12 amino acids. Study-wide results and caveats: Prior to infection, memory already included some responding clones, suggesting cross-reactive memory joined. Clones contracting day 15 to 85 were balanced CD4/CD8; later expanders leaned CD4+.

The sequence derives from an adult woman who had mild COVID-19 (a few samples of this study predate the infection). Cell type and time point are not known. The chain uses TRBV5-4 and TRBJ1-2; D remains ambiguous. The source material was PBMCs or a T cell subset sorted from them (not recorded which). CDR3 in amino acids: CASSLGRDGYTF. The CDR3 nucleotides read TGTGCCAGCAGCTTGGGGCGGGATGGCTACACCTTC.